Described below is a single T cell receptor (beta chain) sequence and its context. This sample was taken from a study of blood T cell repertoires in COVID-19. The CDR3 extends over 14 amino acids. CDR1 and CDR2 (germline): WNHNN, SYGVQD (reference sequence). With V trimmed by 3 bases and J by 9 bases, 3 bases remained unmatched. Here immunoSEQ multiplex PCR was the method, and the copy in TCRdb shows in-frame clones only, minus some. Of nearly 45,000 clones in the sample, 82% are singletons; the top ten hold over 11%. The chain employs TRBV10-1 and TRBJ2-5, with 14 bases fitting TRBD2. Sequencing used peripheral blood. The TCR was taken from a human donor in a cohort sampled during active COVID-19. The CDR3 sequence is CASSEGLAGGSQYF. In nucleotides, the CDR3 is TGCGCCAGCAGTGAAGGACTAGCGGGAGGCTCCCAGTACTTC.